These T cell receptor beta chains were read from a single sample in a study of blood T cells in healthy people across ages. TCRdb re-derived calls from the 5' RACE reads in MiXCR, one entry per CDR3 protein. The sample yields 1.5 million to 2 million distinct CDR3 sequences, 28% seen once. Sequenced: blood. All receptors derive from a woman in her thirties in good health. Each CDR3 is given with its conserved first and last residue. A D gene is named only where the DNA matches it firmly. Part of the rows lack a size; the others show once, few, many or a class for expanded clones.

clone_size d_call j_call v_call cdr3_nt cdr3_aa
NA NA TRBJ2-3 TRBV9 TGTGCCAGCAGCTTAGGTCAATCCAAGGCGGAAGATACGCAGTATTTT CASSLGQSKAEDTQYF
few NA TRBJ1-2 TRBV7-2 TGTGCCAGCAGCTTAGATTCTGCGGGAGCTAACTATGGCTACACCTTC CASSLDSAGANYGYTF
NA NA TRBJ2-3 TRBV12-3/TRBV12-4 TGTGCCAGCAGTTTAAGGGGGAAGGCAGATGCGCAATATTTT CASSLRGKADAQYF
NA NA TRBJ2-3 TRBV20-1 TGCAGTGCTAGAGTCCCTAGCGTGAATACGCAGTATTTT CSARVPSVNTQYF
NA NA TRBJ1-5 TRBV7-2 TGTGCCAGCAGCTTAAGGGGAACAGGGAGCAGTCAGCCCCAGCATTTT CASSLRGTGSSQPQHF
few TRBD2 TRBJ2-7 TRBV20-1 TGCAGTGCCCCGGGACTAGCGAGCTCCTACGAGCAGTACTTC CSAPGLASSYEQYF
NA NA TRBJ2-1 TRBV24-1 TGTGCCACCAGTGCCCCTGAAGGGATCGACTCCTACAATGAGCAGTTCTTC CATSAPEGIDSYNEQFF
NA TRBD2 TRBJ2-7 TRBV27 TGTGCCAGCAGCGCCCGCGGGGGGGGGATAAACCACTACGAGCAGTACTTC CASSARGGGINHYEQYF
NA NA TRBJ2-4 TRBV5-1 TGCGCCAGCAGCTTAGCAACTGGGGGCGAAAACATTCAGTACTTC CASSLATGGENIQYF
many NA TRBJ2-7 TRBV6-5 TGTGCCACCTCTTCTGGGGCGGGTAGCGCGCAGTACTTC CATSSGAGSAQYF
few TRBD1 TRBJ2-7 TRBV20-1 TGCAGTGCCAGTAACCGGGACAGGGCCTCCTACGAGCAGTACTTC CSASNRDRASYEQYF
few NA TRBJ2-1 TRBV6-6 TGTGCCAGCAGTTACTCCTCGGGGGTGGCAATGTCTTCCCCTTACAATGAGCAGTTCTTC CASSYSSGVAMSSPYNEQFF
many NA TRBJ2-1 TRBV2 TGTGCCAGCAGGGAGACTAAGGGGAGACTCGATGAGCAGTTCTTC CASRETKGRLDEQFF
NA NA TRBJ2-3 TRBV28 TGTGCCAGCAGCACCCCTGGACGGCTCCAAGATACGCAGTATTTT CASSTPGRLQDTQYF
many NA TRBJ2-5 TRBV7-2 TGTGCCAGCAGCTTAGGGTCACCGGGAGAGACCCAGTACTTC CASSLGSPGETQYF
NA NA TRBJ2-5 TRBV28 TGTGCCAGCAGTTATACCAACAATGGGGAGACCCAGTACTTC CASSYTNNGETQYF
NA NA TRBJ2-7 TRBV7-9 TGTGCTAGCAGCTTAGGGGCTCGAGCGGCTACCTACGAGCAGTACTTC CASSLGARAATYEQYF
NA TRBD2 TRBJ2-5 TRBV7-6 TGTGCCAGCAGCTTAGTCGGTTTGGGGCGGGAGGGCCATGAGCAGTACTTC CASSLVGLGREGHEQYF
many NA TRBJ2-7 TRBV20-1 TGCAGTGCTAGCCATTCCTACGAGCAGTACTTC CSASHSYEQYF
NA NA TRBJ1-2 TRBV30 TGTGCCTGGAGTGAGCAGGCTGAGGACGGCTACACCTTC CAWSEQAEDGYTF
NA TRBD2 TRBJ2-7 TRBV4-2 TGTGCCAGCAGCCAAGATACCGGGACTAGCTACGAGCAGTACTTC CASSQDTGTSYEQYF
many NA TRBJ2-5 TRBV5-6 TGTGCCAGCAGCCCGGGACATCCAGGGGAGACCCAGTACTTC CASSPGHPGETQYF
NA NA TRBJ2-5 TRBV18 TGTGCCAGCTCACGAGGACGGGGTGCCAAGACCCAGTACTTC CASSRGRGAKTQYF
NA NA TRBJ1-1 TRBV9 TGTGCCAGCAGCGTAGGCGAGGGTGCAACTGAAGCTTTCTTT CASSVGEGATEAFF
many NA TRBJ2-5 TRBV29-1 TGCAGCCACCACGGCGGAGGGGCCCAAGAGACCCAGTACTTC CSHHGGGAQETQYF
few NA TRBJ1-4 TRBV29-1 TGCAGCGGAGGGGAAAATACTCGGGAAAAACTGTTTTTT CSGGENTREKLFF
few NA TRBJ1-5 TRBV27 TGTGCCAGCAGTTTATTTAAGGGAGGGGGCAATCAGCCCCAGCATTTT CASSLFKGGGNQPQHF
few NA TRBJ2-7 TRBV2 TGTGCCAGCAGTGACGGACAGCTAAACGAGCAGTACTTC CASSDGQLNEQYF
NA NA TRBJ2-2 TRBV20-1 TGCAGTGCGCTGCCCGCATCTAGCGAGAACACCGGGGAGCTGTTTTTT CSALPASSENTGELFF
NA TRBD1 TRBJ1-2 TRBV20-1 TGCAGTGCAGGACAGGGTTGTGATGGCTACACCTTC CSAGQGCDGYTF